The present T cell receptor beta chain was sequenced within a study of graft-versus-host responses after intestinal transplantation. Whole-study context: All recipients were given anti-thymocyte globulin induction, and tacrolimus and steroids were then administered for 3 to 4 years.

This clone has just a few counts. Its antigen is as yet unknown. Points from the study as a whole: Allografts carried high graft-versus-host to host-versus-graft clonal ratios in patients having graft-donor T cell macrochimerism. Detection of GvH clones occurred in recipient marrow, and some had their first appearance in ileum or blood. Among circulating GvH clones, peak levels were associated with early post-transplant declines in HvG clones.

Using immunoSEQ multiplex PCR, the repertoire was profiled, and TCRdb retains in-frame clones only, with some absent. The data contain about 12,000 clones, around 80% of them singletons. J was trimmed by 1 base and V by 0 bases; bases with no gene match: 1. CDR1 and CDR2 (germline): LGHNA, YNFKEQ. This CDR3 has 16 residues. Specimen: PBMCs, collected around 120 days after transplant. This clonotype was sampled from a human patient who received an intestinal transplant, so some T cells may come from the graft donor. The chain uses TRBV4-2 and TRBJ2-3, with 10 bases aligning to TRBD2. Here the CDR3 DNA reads TGTGCCAGCAGCCAAGATCTAGCGGGGGGCACAGATACGCAGTATTTT. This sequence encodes CASSQDLAGGTDTQYF.